The rows below give T cell receptor beta chains drawn from one sample of a study of cytomegalovirus exposure and HLA in healthy donors. Here immunoSEQ multiplex PCR was the method, and the copy in TCRdb shows in-frame clones only, minus some. The clone table shows tens of thousands of clones, with the ten largest holding approximately 6%. The material sequenced was PBMCs. The receptor set was obtained from a girl aged 5 to 17 in good health and CMV-seropositive. Each CDR3 is given with its conserved first and last residue. D genes are given only for firm matches.

j_gene	v_gene	d_gene	CDR3aa	CDR3nt
TRBJ2-3	TRBV18	NA	CASSPTTDTQYF	TGTGCCAGCTCACCAACTACCGATACGCAGTATTTT
TRBJ1-1	TRBV19	NA	CASSPPEDDTEAFF	TGTGCCAGTAGTCCCCCGGAGGACGATACTGAAGCTTTCTTT
TRBJ1-2	TRBV15	NA	CATSRDSQGAYGYTF	TGTGCCACCAGCAGAGATTCCCAGGGTGCCTATGGCTACACCTTC
TRBJ1-5	TRBV7-9	NA	CASSLVAGEGNQPQHF	TGTGCCAGCAGCTTAGTCGCGGGCGAGGGCAATCAGCCCCAGCATTTT
TRBJ1-3	TRBV27	NA	CASRSQGNGNTIYF	TGTGCCAGCAGATCACAGGGTAACGGAAACACCATATATTTT
TRBJ2-2	TRBV6-5	TRBD2	CASSGLAGNTGELFF	TGTGCCAGCAGTGGACTAGCGGGGAACACCGGGGAGCTGTTTTTT
TRBJ1-3	TRBV4-1	NA	CASSQDMSSGNTIYF	TGCGCCAGCAGCCAAGATATGAGCTCTGGAAACACCATATATTTT
TRBJ2-6	TRBV11-2	TRBD1	CASSLDAGQGRSGANVLTF	TGTGCCAGCAGCTTAGACGCCGGACAGGGCCGCTCTGGGGCCAACGTCCTGACTTTC
TRBJ2-1	TRBV4-1	TRBD2	CASSRAPGLGNDEQFF	TGCGCCAGCAGCCGCGCACCGGGACTAGGGAACGATGAGCAGTTCTTC
TRBJ2-7	TRBV9	TRBD1	CASSGLPGQGYEQYF	TGTGCCAGCAGCGGATTACCGGGACAGGGCTACGAGCAGTACTTC
TRBJ2-2	TRBV4-1	NA	CASSQDRTTFGELFF	TGCGCCAGCAGCCAAGATCGAACCACTTTCGGGGAGCTGTTTTTT
TRBJ2-3	TRBV5-6	TRBD1	CASQLGLRDRAEYF	TGTGCCAGCCAGCTTGGTCTTCGGGACAGGGCGGAGTATTTT
TRBJ1-6	TRBV5-1	TRBD1	CASSSGTVSSPLHF	TGCGCCAGCAGCTCCGGGACAGTGTCTTCACCCCTCCACTTT
TRBJ1-1	TRBV5-6	NA	CASSLFFPSTEASF	TGTGCCAGCAGCTTGTTTTTTCCTAGCACTGAAGCTTCCTTT
TRBJ1-1	TRBV27	NA	CASSLQGGYTEAFF	TGTGCCAGCAGTTTGCAGGGTGGGTACACTGAAGCTTTCTTT
TRBJ2-7	TRBV7-2	TRBD2	CASSLDGTSFYEQYF	TGTGCCAGCAGCTTAGACGGGACTAGTTTCTACGAGCAGTACTTC
TRBJ2-5	TRBV14	NA	CASSQVGETRTETQYF	TGTGCCAGCAGCCAAGTAGGTGAGACTAGGACAGAGACCCAGTACTTC
TRBJ2-5	TRBV25-1	TRBD2	CASSASGGGQTQYF	TGTGCCAGCAGTGCCAGCGGGGGGGGGCAGACCCAGTACTTC